There are a few counts of the clone carrying this T cell receptor (beta chain). Its antigen is not known. The sample belongs to a study of T cells after yellow fever vaccination. TCRdb ran MiXCR on the 5' RACE reads and lists one entry per CDR3 protein. The table has roughly 500,000 distinct CDR3 sequences, 15% to 20% seen once; the top ten hold approximately 15%. Notes on the study in general: A large majority of primary-vaccination clones showed up again after the booster (roughly 96% CD4, 88% CD8). Although most clonotypes did not, a small share appeared in both CD4 and CD8 compartments.

The starting material was PBMCs, obtained 15 days after the yellow fever booster vaccination. This receptor was taken from a young man who received the YFV17D yellow fever vaccine.

In nucleotides, the CDR3 is TGCAGTGCTAGACGGCATACTAACCAGCCCCAGCATTTT. Protein sequence: CSARRHTNQPQHF. The chain recombines TRBV20-1 with TRBJ1-5; D ambiguous. Germline CDR1 reads DFQATT; CDR2 reads SNEGSKA (reference sequence). The V and J ends lost 2 bases and 7 bases respectively, with 12 bases between them. The CDR3 runs 13 residues.